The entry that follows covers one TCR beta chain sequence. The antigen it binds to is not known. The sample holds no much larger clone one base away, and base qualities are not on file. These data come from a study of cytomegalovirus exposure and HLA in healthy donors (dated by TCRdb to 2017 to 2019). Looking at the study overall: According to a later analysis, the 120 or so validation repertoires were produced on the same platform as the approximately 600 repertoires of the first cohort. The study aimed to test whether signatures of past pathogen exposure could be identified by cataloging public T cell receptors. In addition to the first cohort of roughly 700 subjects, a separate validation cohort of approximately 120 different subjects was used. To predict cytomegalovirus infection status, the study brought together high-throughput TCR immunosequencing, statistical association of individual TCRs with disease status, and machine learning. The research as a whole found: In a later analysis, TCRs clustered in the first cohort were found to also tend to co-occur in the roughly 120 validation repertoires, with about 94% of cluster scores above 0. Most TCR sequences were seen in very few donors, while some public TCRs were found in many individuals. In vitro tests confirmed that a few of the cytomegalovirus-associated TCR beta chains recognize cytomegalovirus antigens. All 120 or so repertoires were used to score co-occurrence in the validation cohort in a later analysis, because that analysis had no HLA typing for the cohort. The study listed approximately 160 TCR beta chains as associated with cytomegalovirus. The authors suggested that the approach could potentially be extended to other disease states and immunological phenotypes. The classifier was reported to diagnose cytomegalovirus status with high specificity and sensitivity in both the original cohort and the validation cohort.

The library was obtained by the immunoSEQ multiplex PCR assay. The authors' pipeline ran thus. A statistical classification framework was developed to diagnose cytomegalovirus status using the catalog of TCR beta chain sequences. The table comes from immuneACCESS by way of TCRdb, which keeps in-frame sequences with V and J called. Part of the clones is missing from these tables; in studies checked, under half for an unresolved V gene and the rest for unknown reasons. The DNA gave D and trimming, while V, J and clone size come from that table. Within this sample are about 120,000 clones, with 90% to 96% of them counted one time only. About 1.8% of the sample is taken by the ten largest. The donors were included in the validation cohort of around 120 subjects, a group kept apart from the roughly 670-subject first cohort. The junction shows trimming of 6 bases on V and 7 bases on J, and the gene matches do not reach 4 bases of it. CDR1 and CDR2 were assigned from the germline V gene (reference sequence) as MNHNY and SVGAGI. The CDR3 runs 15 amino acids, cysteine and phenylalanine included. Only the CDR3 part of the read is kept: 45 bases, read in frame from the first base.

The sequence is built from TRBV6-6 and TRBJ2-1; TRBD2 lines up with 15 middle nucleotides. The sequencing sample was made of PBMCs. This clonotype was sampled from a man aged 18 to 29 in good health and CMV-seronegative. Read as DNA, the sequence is TGTGCCAGCAGCACCGGGACTAGCGGGAGGAATGAGCAGTTCTTC. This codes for CASSTGTSGRNEQFF.